One sample yielded the 18 T cell receptor beta chains listed below, sequenced in a study of blood T cell repertoires in COVID-19. TCRdb's table, derived via immunoSEQ multiplex PCR, lists solely in-frame clones and lacks some. The table has 68,000 or so clones, roughly 90% seen once; the top ten hold around 7%. The sample taken for sequencing was peripheral blood. Receptors originate from a man aged 35-49 years with COVID-19, enrolled during active disease.

This clone was detected once. The rearrangement joins TRBV12-3 or TRBV12-4 to TRBJ1-5, with D hard to call. With 7 bases removed from V and 4 bases from J, the gap between germline ends came to 11 bases. The CDR3 sequence is 13 residues long. In DNA form, the CDR3 reads TGTGCCAGCAACGCAGGAAGTAATCAGCCCCAGCATTTT. This encodes CASNAGSNQPQHF.

The chain is built from TRBV28 and TRBJ2-5; 7 bases are shared with TRBD1. V shed 5 bases and J 5 bases; nucleotides not matched to a gene: 8. The germline V gene has CDR1 MDHEN and CDR2 SYDVKM. This CDR3 spans 14 amino acids. Written as DNA, the CDR3 is TGTGCCAGCAGTCCAGGGGGAAGGAGGGAGACCCAGTACTTC. This encodes CASSPGGRRETQYF.

This sequence joins TRBV5-1 and TRBJ2-5; 12 nucleotides line up with TRBD2. J lost 2 bases, V lost 5 bases, and 4 bases had no gene match. Germline V gives CDR1 SGHRS, CDR2 YFSETQ. The CDR3 is 15 amino acids. The CDR3 sequence is CASRPTSGGQETQYF. For the CDR3, the DNA is TGCGCCAGCAGACCGACTAGCGGGGGACAAGAGACCCAGTACTTC.

The V and J genes are TRBV6-5 and TRBJ1-1; D perhaps matches TRBD1 (6 bases). Trimming removed 6 bases at V and 1 base at J, with 15 bases between. Looked up from germline, CDR1 is MNHEY and CDR2 is SVGAGI. The CDR3 sequence is 15 residues long. The CDR3 nucleotides read TGTGCCAGCAGGGAGCCCGGACAGCAGAACACTGAAGCTTTCTTT. This translates into CASREPGQQNTEAFF.

This chain uses TRBV4-1 with TRBJ1-4, with D unresolved. V was shortened by 4 bases and J by 1 base, with 16 bases between the two germline ends. This CDR3 region has 17 residues. CDR1 and CDR2 (germline): MGHRA, YSYEKL. CDR3 sequence reads: CASSLPREQLTNEKLFF. CDR3 sequence (DNA): TGCGCCAGCAGCCTACCTCGAGAACAGCTAACTAATGAAAAACTGTTTTTT.

The chain carries TRBV10-3 and TRBJ2-7; 8 nucleotides match TRBD1. The J segment lost 1 base and the V segment lost 0 bases, leaving 8 bases of the junction unmatched. The CDR3 spans 17 residues. Germline assignment: CDR1 ENHRY and CDR2 SYGVKD. The CDR3 is CAISESTGTGRSYEQYF. The CDR3 DNA reads as TGTGCCATCAGTGAGTCGACCGGGACAGGAAGATCCTACGAGCAGTACTTC.

The V and J genes are TRBV6-5 and TRBJ1-3; TRBD1 matches at 7 bases. The V and J ends lost 6 bases and 4 bases, in that order; junction bases with no gene match: 9. CDR1 and CDR2 from the germline V gene are MNHEY and SVGAGI. CDR3 size: 15 residues. The CDR3, as DNA: TGTGCCAGCAGGGAGATGACAGGGACGGGAAACACCATATATTTT. Residues: CASREMTGTGNTIYF.

The rearrangement joins TRBV7-7 to TRBJ2-5, with D tentatively TRBD1 (6 bases). Trimming pared 2 bases from V and 5 bases from J, leaving 15 bases between. Germline values: CDR1 SSHAT, CDR2 FNYEAQ (reference sequence). This CDR3 comprises 15 residues. CDR3 loop: CASSLIRGLDETQYF. The CDR3 bases are TGTGCCAGCAGCTTAATCAGGGGTCTGGACGAGACCCAGTACTTC.

V and J are TRBV6-4 and TRBJ1-1; weak D call: TRBD1 (6 bases). From germline, CDR1 is MRHNA and CDR2 SNTAGT. V shed 5 bases and J shed 2 bases, with 9 bases lying between them. This CDR3 spans 13 amino acids. CDR3 nucleotides: TGTGCCAGCAGTCCGGGACAAAACACTGAAGCTTTCTTT. Its translation: CASSPGQNTEAFF.

This rearrangement joins TRBV3-1 (or the pseudogene TRBV3-2) to TRBJ2-5; perhaps TRBD2 as D (7 bases). The V end was cut by 5 bases, the J end by 2 bases, with 15 bases between. Per germline, CDR1 LGHDT and CDR2 YNNKEL (reference sequence). The CDR3 extends over 15 amino acids. The chain's CDR3 is CASSFGAGAQETQYF. The CDR3 DNA reads TGTGCCAGCAGCTTCGGGGCGGGGGCTCAAGAGACCCAGTACTTC.

The CDR3 here is CASGSGGADTQYF. CDR3 DNA sequence: TGTGCCAGTGGTAGCGGGGGAGCTGATACGCAGTATTTT. The rearrangement links TRBV19 to TRBJ2-3; 9 bases fit TRBD2. Germline V gives CDR1 LNHDA, CDR2 SQIVND (reference sequence). V lost 8 bases to trimming and J lost 6 bases; unmatched junction nucleotides: 6. This CDR3 region has 13 residues.

This rearrangement joins TRBV5-1 to TRBJ1-2, with D unresolved. The CDR3 covers 12 residues. CDR1 is SGHRS and CDR2 is YFSETQ in the germline V gene. Trimming removed 5 bases from V and 6 bases from J, with 11 bases in between. DNA for the CDR3: TGCGCCAGCAGGGTAGCGGCGGATGGCTACACCTTC. Residues: CASRVAADGYTF.

The V gene is TRBV4-1, the J gene TRBJ2-3; 10 bases are a match to TRBD2. CDR1 and CDR2 (germline): MGHRA, YSYEKL. This CDR3 is built from 16 residues. V shed 4 bases and J 4 bases; nucleotides not matched to a gene: 8. CDR3 sequence (DNA): TGCGCCAGCAGCCCGGAAGGGACTAGCGTCCCAGATACGCAGTATTTT. Protein product: CASSPEGTSVPDTQYF.

V and J are TRBV30 and TRBJ2-7; the D is unclear. V lost 0 bases, J lost 2 bases, and 11 bases lay in between. Germline V gene lookup returns CDR1 GTSNPN and CDR2 SVGIG (reference sequence). This CDR3 comprises 14 residues. CDR3 sequence: CAWSVLPLTYEQYF. The CDR3, as DNA: TGTGCCTGGAGTGTACTCCCGTTAACCTACGAGCAGTACTTC.

This chain connects TRBV18 to TRBJ2-7; 9 bases line up with TRBD1. V was clipped by 3 bases and J by 1 base; unmatched bases: 7. Germline values: CDR1 KGHSH, CDR2 LQKENI. This CDR3 has 16 residues. The CDR3 DNA reads TGTGCCAGCTCACCTTCCGGGACAGGGATATCCTACGAGCAGTACTTC. Protein sequence: CASSPSGTGISYEQYF.

The J gene is TRBJ2-3, the V gene TRBV10-2, with 10 bases aligning to TRBD2. CDR3 length: 17 residues. The germline CDR1 and CDR2 sequences are WSHSY and SAAADI. J gave up 5 bases and V 3 bases, and 11 bases lay outside the gene matches. The CDR3 DNA reads TGCGCCAGCAGTGATAAGACTAGCGGGCCCGCCGTAGATACGCAGTATTTT. This gives the protein CASSDKTSGPAVDTQYF.

The chain carries TRBV30 and TRBJ2-7; D unresolved. V dropped 3 bases and J dropped 2 bases, with 8 bases sitting between them. CDR3 length: 12 residues. Germline loops: CDR1 GTSNPN, CDR2 SVGIG (reference sequence). The CDR3 here is CAWSYTAYEQYF. The CDR3 nucleotides read TGTGCCTGGAGCTATACAGCCTACGAGCAGTACTTC.

This clone was counted a single time. The chain recombines TRBV5-1 with TRBJ2-5, with TRBD1 matching 8 bases. Germline CDR1 is SGHRS and CDR2 is YFSETQ. J gave up 4 bases and V 2 bases, and 4 bases lay outside the gene matches. The CDR3 is 14 residues long. The CDR3 DNA is TGCGCCAGCAGCTTCCAGGGGGCGACAGAGACCCAGTACTTC. Protein product: CASSFQGATETQYF.